This T cell receptor beta chain was identified during a study of shared clonotypes between healthy human individuals. Using immunoSEQ multiplex PCR, the repertoire was profiled, and TCRdb retains in-frame clones only, with some absent. This sample has 850,000 to 1,100,000 clones, with approximately 80% found just once. With 4 bases clipped from V and 2 bases from J, the junction kept 1 base outside the gene matches. The CDR3 length is 13 residues. From germline, CDR1 is SGDLS and CDR2 YYNGEE. This clone was detected once. The receptor was isolated from a man in his late teens or twenties in good health. Some clones in this sample may be carry-over from other donors' samples. The J gene is TRBJ2-3, the V gene TRBV9; 7 nucleotides align to TRBD2. The sequenced sample consisted of memory CD4+ T cells from PBMCs. The subset: CD45RA-negative fraction. The CDR3 DNA reads as TGTGCCAGCAGCCGGGAGGACACAGATACGCAGTATTTT. Encoded protein: CASSREDTDTQYF. The complete variable domain, with remaining parts taken from reference TRBV9 and TRBJ2-3, reads DSGVTQTPKHLITATGQRVTLRCSPRSGDLSVYWYQQSLDQGLQFLIQYYNGEERAKGNILERFSAQQFPDLHSELNLSSLELGDSALYFCASSREDTDTQYFGPGTRLTVL.